This record covers a single TCR beta chain. Its target is unknown. Sequenced by immunoSEQ multiplex PCR; TCRdb stores in-frame clones only, minus some. The sample has tens of thousands of clones, about 85% seen once. Individuals having autoimmune disease history or systemic immunosuppression were not enrolled. The record originates from a study of OX40 agonist ivuxolimab in advanced cancers. Findings of the study overall: Average numbers of expanded clones were greater in CD8+ T cells than in CD4+.

Germline assignment: CDR1 SGHTA and CDR2 FQGTGA. V was shortened by 2 bases and J by 10 bases, with 9 bases between the two germline ends. This CDR3 has 12 residues. This clonotype originated in an adult with an advanced solid tumor such as melanoma, head and neck, liver or kidney cancer. The V gene is TRBV7-3, the J gene TRBJ2-1; the D gene could be TRBD1 or TRBD2 (5 bases each). This sample comprised CD4+ or CD8+ T cells sorted from blood, obtained in a trial of the OX40 agonist ivuxolimab. CDR3 region: CASSLDGDEQFF. The CDR3 region has the DNA TGTGCCAGCAGCTTAGACGGGGACGAGCAGTTCTTC. The entire variable domain, with the rest obtained from reference TRBV7-3 and TRBJ2-1, is as follows: GAGVSQTPSNKVTEKGKYVELRCDPISGHTALYWYRQSLGQGPEFLIYFQGTGAADDSGLPNDRFFAVRPEGSVSTLKIQRTERGDSAVYLCASSLDGDEQFFGPGTRLTVL.